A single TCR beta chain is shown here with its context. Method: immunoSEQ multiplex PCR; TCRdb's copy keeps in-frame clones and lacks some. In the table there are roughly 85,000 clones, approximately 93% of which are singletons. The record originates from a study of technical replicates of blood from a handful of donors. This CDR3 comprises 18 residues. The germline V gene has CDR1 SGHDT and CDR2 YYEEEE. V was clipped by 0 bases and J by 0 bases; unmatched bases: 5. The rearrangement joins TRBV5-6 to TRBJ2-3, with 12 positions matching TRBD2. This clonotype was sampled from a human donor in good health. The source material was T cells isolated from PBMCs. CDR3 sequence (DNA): TGTGCCAGCAGCTTGGGGCTAGCGGGGGGGGTGAGCACAGATACGCAGTATTTT. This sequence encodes CASSLGLAGGVSTDTQYF. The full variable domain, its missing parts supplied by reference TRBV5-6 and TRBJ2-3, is DAGVTQSPTHLIKTRGQQVTLRCSPKSGHDTVSWYQQALGQGPQFIFQYYEEEERQRGNFPDRFSGHQFPNYSSELNVNALLLGDSALYLCASSLGLAGGVSTDTQYFGPGTRLTVL.